The T cell receptor (beta chain) described here comes from a study of blood T cell repertoires in COVID-19. Study summary: The origin of the acute and convalescent COVID-19 samples was the United States, Italy and Spain. The analysed material was cDNA or gDNA that came from T cells, B-cell-depleted T cells, or PBMCs.

The count of this clone is one. Study processing details: Reference gene primer amplification gave nucleated cell count estimates. Measured with immunoSEQ multiplex PCR; TCRdb has only the in-frame clones, and not every one. D and trimming come from the DNA, and the V and J calls and clone size come from that table. The sample lists around 150,000 clones, roughly four fifths occurring once. This CDR3 comprises 15 residues. Germline lookup yields CDR1 MNHEY and CDR2 SVGAGI. The J segment lost 1 base and the V segment lost 7 bases, leaving 7 bases of the junction unmatched. The rearrangement uses TRBV6-5 and TRBJ2-4, with TRBD1 identical over 7 bases. The TCR comes from a woman of 80 years or more with acute or convalescent COVID-19. The sequencing input was peripheral blood. Here the CDR3 reads CASTPTGLAKNIQYF. In DNA, the CDR3 is TGTGCCAGCACCCCGACAGGGCTGGCCAAAAACATTCAGTACTTC.